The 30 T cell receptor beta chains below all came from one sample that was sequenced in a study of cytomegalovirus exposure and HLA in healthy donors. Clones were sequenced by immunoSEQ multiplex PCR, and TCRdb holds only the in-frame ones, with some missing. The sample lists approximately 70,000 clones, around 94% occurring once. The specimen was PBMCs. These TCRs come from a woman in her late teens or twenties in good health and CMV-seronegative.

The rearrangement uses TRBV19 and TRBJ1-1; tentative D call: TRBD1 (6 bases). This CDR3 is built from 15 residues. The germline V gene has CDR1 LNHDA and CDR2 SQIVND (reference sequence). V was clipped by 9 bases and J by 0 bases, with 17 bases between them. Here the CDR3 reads CASSSQGFMNTEAFF. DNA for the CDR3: TGTGCCAGCTCTAGTCAGGGGTTTATGAACACTGAAGCTTTCTTT.

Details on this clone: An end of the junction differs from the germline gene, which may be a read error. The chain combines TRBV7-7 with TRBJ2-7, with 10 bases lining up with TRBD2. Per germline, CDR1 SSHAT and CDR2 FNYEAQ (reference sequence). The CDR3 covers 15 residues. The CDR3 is CASSPRTSGAYEQYF. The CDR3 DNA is TGTGCTAGCAGCCCAAGGACTAGCGGTGCGTACGAGCAGTACTTC.

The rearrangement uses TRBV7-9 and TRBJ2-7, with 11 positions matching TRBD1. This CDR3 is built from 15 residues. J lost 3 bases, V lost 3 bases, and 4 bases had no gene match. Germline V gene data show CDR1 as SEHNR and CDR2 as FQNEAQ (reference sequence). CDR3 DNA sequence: TGTGCCAGCAGCTTCCACGGGACAGGGGGCTACGAGCAGTACTTC. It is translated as CASSFHGTGGYEQYF.

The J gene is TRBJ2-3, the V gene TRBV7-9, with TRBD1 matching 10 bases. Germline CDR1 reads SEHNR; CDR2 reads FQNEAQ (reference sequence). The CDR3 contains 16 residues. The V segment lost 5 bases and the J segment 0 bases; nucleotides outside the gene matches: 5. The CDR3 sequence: CASSGWGQGSTDTQYF. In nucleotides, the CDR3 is TGTGCCAGCAGCGGGTGGGGACAGGGGAGCACAGATACGCAGTATTTT.

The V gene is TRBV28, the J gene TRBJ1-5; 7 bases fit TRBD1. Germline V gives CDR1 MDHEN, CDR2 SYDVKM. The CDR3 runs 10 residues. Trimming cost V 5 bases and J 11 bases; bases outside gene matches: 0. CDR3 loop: CASSQGAQHF. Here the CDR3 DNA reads TGTGCCAGCAGTCAGGGGGCCCAGCATTTT.

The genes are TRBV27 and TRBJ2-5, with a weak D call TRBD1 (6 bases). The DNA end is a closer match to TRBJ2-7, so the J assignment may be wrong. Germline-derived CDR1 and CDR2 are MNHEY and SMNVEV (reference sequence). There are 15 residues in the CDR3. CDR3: CASSLGRGFSYEQYF. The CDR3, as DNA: TGTGCCAGCAGTTTAGGTAGGGGGTTCTCCTACGAGCAGTACTTC.

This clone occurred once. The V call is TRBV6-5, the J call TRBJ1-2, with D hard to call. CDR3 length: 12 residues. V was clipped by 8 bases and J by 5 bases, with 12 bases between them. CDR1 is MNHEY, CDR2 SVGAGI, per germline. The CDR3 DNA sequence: TGTGCCAGCGGCGACAAACCTTATGGCTACACCTTC. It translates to CASGDKPYGYTF.

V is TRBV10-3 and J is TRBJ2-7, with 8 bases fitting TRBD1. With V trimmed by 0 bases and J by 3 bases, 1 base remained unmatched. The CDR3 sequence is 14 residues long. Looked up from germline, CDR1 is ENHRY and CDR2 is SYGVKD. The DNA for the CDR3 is TGTGCCATCAGTGAGTCTACAGGGGGCTACGAGCAGTACTTC. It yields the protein CAISESTGGYEQYF.

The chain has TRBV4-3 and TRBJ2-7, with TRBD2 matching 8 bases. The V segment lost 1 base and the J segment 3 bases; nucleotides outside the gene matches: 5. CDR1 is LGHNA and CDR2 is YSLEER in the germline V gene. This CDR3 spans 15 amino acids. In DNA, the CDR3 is TGCGCCAGCAGCCAAGTTGGCGGGGGGCACTACGAGCAGTACTTC. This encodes CASSQVGGGHYEQYF.

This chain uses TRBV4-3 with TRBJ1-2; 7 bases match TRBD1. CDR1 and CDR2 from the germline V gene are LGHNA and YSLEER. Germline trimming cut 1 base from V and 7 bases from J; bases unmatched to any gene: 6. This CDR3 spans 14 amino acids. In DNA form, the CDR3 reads TGCGCCAGCAGCCAAGCCCTAGACAGGGTTGGCTACACCTTC. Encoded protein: CASSQALDRVGYTF.

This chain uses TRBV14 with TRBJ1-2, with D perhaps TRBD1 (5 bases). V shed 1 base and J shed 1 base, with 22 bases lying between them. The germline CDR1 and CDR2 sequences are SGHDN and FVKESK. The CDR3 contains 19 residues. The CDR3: CASSQVVSQGSHRNYGYTF. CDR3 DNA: TGTGCCAGCAGCCAAGTCGTCTCGCAGGGTTCTCATCGTAACTATGGCTACACCTTC.

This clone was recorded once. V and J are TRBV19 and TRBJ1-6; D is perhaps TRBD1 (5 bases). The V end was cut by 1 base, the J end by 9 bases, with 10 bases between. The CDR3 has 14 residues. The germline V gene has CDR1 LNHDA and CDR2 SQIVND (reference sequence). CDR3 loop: CASSIGRVASPLHF. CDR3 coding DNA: TGTGCCAGTAGTATAGGCAGGGTAGCTTCACCCCTCCACTTT.

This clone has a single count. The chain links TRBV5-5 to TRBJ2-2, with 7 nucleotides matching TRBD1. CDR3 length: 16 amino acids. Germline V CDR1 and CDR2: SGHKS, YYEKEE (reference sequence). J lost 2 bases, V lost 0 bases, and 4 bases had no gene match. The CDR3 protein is CASSLEGQRNTGELFF. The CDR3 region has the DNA TGTGCCAGCAGCTTGGAGGGACAGAGAAACACCGGGGAGCTGTTTTTT.

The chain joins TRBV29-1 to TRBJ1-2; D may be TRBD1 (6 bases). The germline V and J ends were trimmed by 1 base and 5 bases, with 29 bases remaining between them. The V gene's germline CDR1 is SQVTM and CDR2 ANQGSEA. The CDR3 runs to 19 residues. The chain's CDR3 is CSVEGSTRIVDSFRYGYTF. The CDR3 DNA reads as TGCAGCGTTGAAGGGTCCACCCGTATTGTGGACAGCTTTCGATATGGCTACACCTTC.

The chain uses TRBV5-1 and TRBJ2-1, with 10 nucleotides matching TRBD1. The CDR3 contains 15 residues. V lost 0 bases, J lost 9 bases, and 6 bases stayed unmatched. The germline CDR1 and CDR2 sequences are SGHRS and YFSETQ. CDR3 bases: TGCGCCAGCAGCTTGGAGACAGGGGGCAGGGGTGAGCAGTTCTTC. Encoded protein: CASSLETGGRGEQFF.

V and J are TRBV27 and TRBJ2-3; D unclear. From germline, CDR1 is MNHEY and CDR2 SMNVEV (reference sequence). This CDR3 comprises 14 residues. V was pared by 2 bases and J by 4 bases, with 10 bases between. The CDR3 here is CASSLSQSADTQYF. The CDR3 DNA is TGTGCCAGCAGTTTAAGTCAAAGCGCAGATACGCAGTATTTT.

In DNA, the CDR3 is TGCAGTGCTGAGACAGGGGATGAGCAGTTCTTC. This encodes CSAETGDEQFF. This chain uses TRBV20-1 with TRBJ2-1; TRBD1 matches at 8 bases. V lost 5 bases, J lost 8 bases, and 2 bases stayed unmatched. CDR3 size: 11 residues. Germline assignment: CDR1 DFQATT and CDR2 SNEGSKA (reference sequence).

CDR3 region: CASSLESTSSYGYTF. For the CDR3, the DNA is TGTGCCAGCAGCTTAGAGTCTACTTCGTCCTATGGCTACACCTTC. V gene TRBV7-2 combines with J gene TRBJ1-2; D is unresolved. Trimming removed 1 base at V and 4 bases at J, with 13 bases between. CDR3 length: 15 residues. The germline gives CDR1 SGHTA, CDR2 FQGNSA.

The CDR3 DNA follows: TGTGCCAGCAGCCCGCCAGGGAACTATGGCTACACCTTC. Encoded protein: CASSPPGNYGYTF. V is TRBV28 and J is TRBJ1-2, with a possible D match to TRBD1 (5 bases). The V end lost 6 bases, the J end lost 2 bases, and 10 bases lay between the germline ends. The CDR3 runs to 13 residues. Germline CDR1 MDHEN, CDR2 SYDVKM.

CDR3 protein: CASSQDPGPSYGYTF. In DNA, the CDR3 is TGCGCCAGCAGCCAAGATCCAGGTCCCTCATATGGCTACACCTTC. This chain joins TRBV4-1 and TRBJ1-2; no clear D gene. This CDR3 region has 15 residues. The V and J ends lost 0 bases and 5 bases respectively, with 13 bases between them. Germline V lookup: CDR1 MGHRA, CDR2 YSYEKL.

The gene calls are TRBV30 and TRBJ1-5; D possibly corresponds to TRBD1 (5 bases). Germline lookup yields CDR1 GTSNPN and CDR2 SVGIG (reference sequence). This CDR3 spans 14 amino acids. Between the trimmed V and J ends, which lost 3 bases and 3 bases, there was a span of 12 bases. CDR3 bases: TGTGCCTGGAGAAATCAGGGAAACAATCAGCCCCAGCATTTT. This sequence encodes CAWRNQGNNQPQHF. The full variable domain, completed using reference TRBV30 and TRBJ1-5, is SQTIHQWPATLVQPVGSPLSLECTVEGTSNPNLYWYRQAAGRGLQLLFYSVGIGQISSEVPQNLSASRPQDRQFILSSKKLLLSDSGFYLCAWRNQGNNQPQHFGDGTRLSIL.

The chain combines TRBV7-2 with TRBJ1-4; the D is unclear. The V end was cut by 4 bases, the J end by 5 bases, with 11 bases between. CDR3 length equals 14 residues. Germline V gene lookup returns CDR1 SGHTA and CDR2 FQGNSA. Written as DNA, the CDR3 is TGTGCCAGCAGCTCTGCGGGTAGAAATGAAAAACTGTTTTTT. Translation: CASSSAGRNEKLFF.

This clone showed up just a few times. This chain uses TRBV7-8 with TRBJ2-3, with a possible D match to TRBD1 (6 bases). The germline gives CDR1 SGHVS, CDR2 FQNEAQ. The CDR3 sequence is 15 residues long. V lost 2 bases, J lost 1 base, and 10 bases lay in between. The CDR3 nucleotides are TGTGCCAGCAGCTTACTGGGACAACGCACAGATACGCAGTATTTT. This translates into CASSLLGQRTDTQYF.

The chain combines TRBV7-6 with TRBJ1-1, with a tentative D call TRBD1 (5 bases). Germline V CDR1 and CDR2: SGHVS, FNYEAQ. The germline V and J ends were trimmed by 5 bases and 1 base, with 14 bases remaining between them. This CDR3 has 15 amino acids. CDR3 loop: CASSPTLTGNTEAFF. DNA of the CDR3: TGTGCCAGCAGCCCCACCTTAACAGGGAACACTGAAGCTTTCTTT.

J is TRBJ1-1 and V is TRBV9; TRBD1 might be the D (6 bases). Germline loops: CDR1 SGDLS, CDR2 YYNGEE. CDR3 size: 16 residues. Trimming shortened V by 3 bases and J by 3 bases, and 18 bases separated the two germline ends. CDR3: CASSAGRGLIDTEAFF. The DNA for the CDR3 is TGTGCCAGCAGCGCCGGGAGGGGGTTAATCGACACTGAAGCTTTCTTT.

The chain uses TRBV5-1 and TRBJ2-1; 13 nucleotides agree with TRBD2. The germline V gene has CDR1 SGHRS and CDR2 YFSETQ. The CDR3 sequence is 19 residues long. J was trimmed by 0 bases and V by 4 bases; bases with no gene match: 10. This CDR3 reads CASSPEGLAGTSSYNEQFF. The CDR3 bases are TGCGCCAGCAGCCCGGAGGGACTAGCGGGGACGAGCTCCTACAATGAGCAGTTCTTC.

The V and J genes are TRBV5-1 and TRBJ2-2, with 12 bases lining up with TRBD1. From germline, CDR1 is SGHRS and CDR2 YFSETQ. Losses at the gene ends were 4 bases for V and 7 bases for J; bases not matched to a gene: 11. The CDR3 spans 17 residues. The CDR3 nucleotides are TGCGCCAGCAGCCCAGCTCCGGGACAGGGGGCAAGCGGGGAGCTGTTTTTT. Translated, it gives CASSPAPGQGASGELFF.

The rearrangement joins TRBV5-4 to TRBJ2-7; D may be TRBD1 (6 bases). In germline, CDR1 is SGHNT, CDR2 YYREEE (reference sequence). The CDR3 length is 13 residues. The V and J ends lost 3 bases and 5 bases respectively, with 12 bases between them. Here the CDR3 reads CASSYTGRDEQYF. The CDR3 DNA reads TGTGCCAGCAGCTATACAGGGCGCGACGAGCAGTACTTC.

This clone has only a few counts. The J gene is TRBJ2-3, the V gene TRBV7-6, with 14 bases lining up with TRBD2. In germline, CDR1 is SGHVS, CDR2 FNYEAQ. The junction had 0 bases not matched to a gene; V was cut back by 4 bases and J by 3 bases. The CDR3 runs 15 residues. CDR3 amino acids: CASSWTSGGTDTQYF. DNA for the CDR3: TGTGCCAGCAGCTGGACTAGCGGGGGGACAGATACGCAGTATTTT. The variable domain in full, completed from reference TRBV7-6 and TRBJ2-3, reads GAGVSQSPRYKVTKRGQDVALRCDPISGHVSLYWYRQALGQGPEFLTYFNYEAQQDKSGLPNDRFSAERPEGSISTLTIQRTEQRDSAMYRCASSWTSGGTDTQYFGPGTRLTVL.

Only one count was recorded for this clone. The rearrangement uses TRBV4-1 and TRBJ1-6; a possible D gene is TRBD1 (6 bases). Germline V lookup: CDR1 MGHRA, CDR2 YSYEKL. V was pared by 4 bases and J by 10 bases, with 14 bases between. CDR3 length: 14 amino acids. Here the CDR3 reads CASSPAGGGSPLHF. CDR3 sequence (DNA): TGCGCCAGCAGCCCGGCGGGGGGCGGATCACCCCTCCACTTT.